Each of the 28 T cell receptor beta chains below was sequenced from the same sample in a study of Ad26.COV2.S vaccination and SARS-CoV-2 variants. The sample's treatment: roughly 19 received Ad26.COV2.S at low or high dose, single or two shots; several received placebo; per-sample allocation not given. The samples were gathered on day 63 after the first injection of vaccine or placebo. Here immunoSEQ multiplex PCR was the method, and the copy in TCRdb shows in-frame clones only, minus some. The sample yields hundreds of thousands of clones, about 88% seen once. The starting material was peripheral blood, obtained in a trial of Ad26.COV2.S vaccine versus placebo. The receptors come from a person between 18 and 65 years old who received the Ad26.COV2.S COVID-19 vaccine or a placebo.

Concerning this clone: The identical CDR3 is also encoded by other nucleotide sequences in the sample. V is TRBV28 and J is TRBJ2-7, with no clear D. CDR1 is MDHEN, CDR2 SYDVKM, per germline. The CDR3 covers 12 residues. The V and J ends lost 3 bases and 3 bases respectively, with 6 bases between them. In DNA, the CDR3 is TGTGCCAGCAGTTTGGAAGTCTACGAGCAGTACTTC. This gives the protein CASSLEVYEQYF.

The chain employs TRBV11-2 and TRBJ2-5; maybe TRBD1 (6 bases). Germline V lookup: CDR1 SGHAT, CDR2 FQNNGV. The germline V and J ends were trimmed by 3 bases and 5 bases, with 10 bases remaining between them. The CDR3 is made up of 13 amino acids. CDR3 bases: TGTGCCAGCAGCTTGGGGGCGCGGGAGACCCAGTACTTC. Its translation is CASSLGARETQYF.

V usage is TRBV3-1 (or the pseudogene TRBV3-2) and J usage is TRBJ1-3; D not resolved. V lost 4 bases, J lost 3 bases, and 7 bases lay in between. The CDR3 sequence is 13 residues long. Germline V gene sequence: CDR1 LGHDT, CDR2 YNNKEL (reference sequence). CDR3 loop: CASSPQVGNTIYF. In DNA, the CDR3 is TGTGCCAGCAGCCCACAAGTTGGAAACACCATATATTTT.

J is TRBJ1-2 and V is TRBV6-2 or TRBV6-3; no clear D. This CDR3 region has 15 residues. Germline V CDR1 and CDR2: MNHEY, SVGEGT. Trimming shortened V by 2 bases and J by 1 base, and 11 bases separated the two germline ends. The CDR3 DNA reads TGTGCCAGCAGTTACAGTCCGGGCGGTAACTATGGCTACACCTTC. This codes for CASSYSPGGNYGYTF.

This clone occurred once. The chain combines TRBV30 with TRBJ1-5; TRBD1 matches 9 bases. V trimming: 1 base; J trimming: 1 base; junction bases outside the gene matches: 11. The germline CDR1 and CDR2 sequences are GTSNPN and SVGIG (reference sequence). The CDR3 contains 18 residues. CDR3 nucleotide sequence: TGTGCCTGGAGTGCCGACAGGGGGAGGACGGGAAGCAATCAGCCCCAGCATTTT. As protein: CAWSADRGRTGSNQPQHF.

The chain has TRBV6-4 and TRBJ2-5, with D perhaps matching TRBD2 (6 bases). The CDR3 covers 15 residues. Germline values: CDR1 MRHNA, CDR2 SNTAGT. The V gene lost 4 bases and the J gene lost 2 bases, with 14 bases spanning the gap. CDR3 residues: CASSAVSGGQETQYF. In nucleotides, the CDR3 is TGTGCCAGCAGTGCGGTTAGCGGTGGGCAAGAGACCCAGTACTTC.

CDR3 residues: CASSLDVRVYEKLFF. In DNA form, the CDR3 reads TGTGCCAGCAGCCTCGACGTGAGGGTTTATGAAAAACTGTTTTTT. This rearrangement joins TRBV7-2 to TRBJ1-4; D is unresolved. Trimming cost V 5 bases and J 6 bases, with 16 bases left between them. This CDR3 is 15 amino acids long. Germline V gene data show CDR1 as SGHTA and CDR2 as FQGNSA.

In its sample, this clone was seen once. V is TRBV7-9 and J is TRBJ2-7; 14 positions match TRBD2. Germline V gene sequence: CDR1 SEHNR, CDR2 FQNEAQ (reference sequence). The CDR3 is made up of 17 amino acids. The V and J ends lost 4 bases and 2 bases, in that order; junction bases with no gene match: 7. This CDR3 is CASSSLPGLAGAYEQYF. The CDR3 coding sequence is TGTGCCAGCAGCTCATTACCGGGACTAGCGGGAGCCTACGAGCAGTACTTC. The full variable domain, rest sourced from reference TRBV7-9 and TRBJ2-7, is DTGVSQNPRHKITKRGQNVTFRCDPISEHNRLYWYRQTLGQGPEFLTYFQNEAQLEKSRLLSDRFSAERPKGSFSTLEIQRTEQGDSAMYLCASSSLPGLAGAYEQYFGPGTRLTVT.

This clone is a singleton in its sample. This sequence joins TRBV9 and TRBJ2-4; 10 bases are a match to TRBD1. The junction had 7 bases not matched to a gene; V was cut back by 4 bases and J by 15 bases. This CDR3 spans 12 amino acids. Germline-derived CDR1 and CDR2 are SGDLS and YYNGEE. The CDR3 DNA reads TGTGCCAGCAGCACCGGGACAGGGGTTCCGTACTTC. Amino acids: CASSTGTGVPYF.

This CDR3 reads CASTPGVSTNEKLFF. CDR3 nucleotides: TGCGCCAGCACACCAGGGGTCTCAACTAATGAAAAACTGTTTTTT. V usage is TRBV5-1 and J usage is TRBJ1-4; tentative D call: TRBD1 (6 bases). The germline CDR1 and CDR2 sequences are SGHRS and YFSETQ. Trimming pared 6 bases from V and 0 bases from J, leaving 12 bases between. The CDR3 has 15 amino acids.

V usage is TRBV18 and J usage is TRBJ1-2, with D possibly TRBD1 on 5 matching bases. This CDR3 spans 14 amino acids. Germline lookup yields CDR1 KGHSH and CDR2 LQKENI. Trimming left V 2 bases short and J 4 bases short, with 11 bases between. This CDR3 is CASSPAGTVYGYTF. CDR3 nucleotides: TGTGCCAGCTCACCAGCAGGGACCGTCTATGGCTACACCTTC.

This chain connects TRBV3-1 (or the pseudogene TRBV3-2) to TRBJ1-5; D is possibly TRBD1 (6 bases). The CDR3 length is 15 residues. From germline, CDR1 is LGHDT and CDR2 YNNKEL (reference sequence). V lost 4 bases and J lost 1, with 11 bases in between. CDR3 in amino acids: CASSLGQWSNQPQHF. CDR3 in DNA: TGTGCCAGCAGCCTAGGACAGTGGAGCAATCAGCCCCAGCATTTT.

The V and J genes are TRBV18 and TRBJ1-1; a weak D match, TRBD1 (5 bases). The CDR3 sequence is 13 residues long. Germline-derived CDR1 and CDR2 are KGHSH and LQKENI. Deletions cut 6 bases from V and 4 bases from J, with 12 bases between. CDR3 protein: CASSSAQGTEAFF. CDR3 coding DNA: TGTGCCAGCTCCTCGGCCCAGGGCACTGAAGCTTTCTTT.

This chain joins TRBV10-3 and TRBJ1-6, with a weak D call TRBD1 (5 bases). The germline gives CDR1 ENHRY, CDR2 SYGVKD. This CDR3 comprises 14 residues. The V end was cut by 8 bases, the J end by 10 bases, with 18 bases between. CDR3 sequence (DNA): TGTGCCATCGGGGGGGAGGGAAGATTATCACCCCTCCACTTT. It is translated as CAIGGEGRLSPLHF.

The V and J genes are TRBV5-1 and TRBJ1-6; D perhaps matches TRBD1 (6 bases). Per germline, CDR1 SGHRS and CDR2 YFSETQ. This CDR3 is 15 amino acids long. The ends were cut back, 1 base at V and 10 bases at J, with 15 bases in the middle. DNA of the CDR3: TGCGCCAGCAGCTTGACTTTGGGGGCAGGGTCACCCCTCCACTTT. It is translated as CASSLTLGAGSPLHF.

This clone appeared a single time. The chain links TRBV5-7 to TRBJ1-2; no clear D gene. TRBV5-7 is classed as an ORF, of uncertain function. The V and J ends lost 2 bases and 7 bases respectively, with 12 bases between them. This CDR3 spans 13 amino acids. The CDR3 is CASSLLGLGGYTF. DNA of the CDR3: TGTGCCAGCAGCTTACTGGGTTTGGGTGGCTACACCTTC.

This clone was detected a few times. V usage is TRBV6-5 and J usage is TRBJ2-2; either TRBD1 or TRBD2 may fit D (5 bases each). Germline-derived CDR1 and CDR2 are MNHEY and SVGAGI. V was cut by 2 bases and J by 8 bases, with 15 bases left in between. The CDR3 is 15 residues long. The CDR3 DNA is TGTGCCAGCAGTTACCGGGAAGGGGCAGGGGGGGAGCTGTTTTTT. Its protein product is CASSYREGAGGELFF.

V and J are TRBV7-9 and TRBJ1-1; possible D gene TRBD1, 6 bases. Germline values: CDR1 SEHNR, CDR2 FQNEAQ (reference sequence). V was pared by 5 bases and J by 6 bases, with 16 bases between. The length of the CDR3 is 14 residues. The CDR3 is CASSHTGNVAEAFF. The CDR3 DNA reads as TGTGCCAGCAGCCACACAGGGAATGTCGCTGAAGCTTTCTTT.

V gene TRBV18 combines with J gene TRBJ2-2; a possible D gene is TRBD1 (6 bases). CDR1 KGHSH and CDR2 LQKENI come from the germline V gene. This CDR3 is built from 18 residues. Trimming pared 4 bases from V and 0 bases from J, leaving 18 bases between. CDR3 residues: CASSLYKTTGANTGELFF. The CDR3 bases are TGTGCCAGCTCACTCTACAAGACGACAGGAGCGAACACCGGGGAGCTGTTTTTT.

The CDR3 is CASVGAGSNEKLFF. DNA of the CDR3: TGTGCCAGCGTAGGGGCGGGGAGTAATGAAAAACTGTTTTTT. The chain employs TRBV2 and TRBJ1-4, with a possible D match to TRBD1 (5 bases). Trimming shortened V by 8 bases and J by 4 bases, and 14 bases separated the two germline ends. This CDR3 contains 14 residues. Germline-derived CDR1 and CDR2 are SNHLY and FYNNEI. The full variable domain, in which reference TRBV2 and TRBJ1-4 provide the parts outside the CDR3, is EPEVTQTPSHQVTQMGQEVILRCVPISNHLYFYWYRQILGQKVEFLVSFYNNEISEKSEIFDDQFSVERPDGSNFTLKIRSTKLEDSAMYFCASVGAGSNEKLFFGSGTQLSVL.

The genes are TRBV11-2 and TRBJ1-5; 10 nucleotides align to TRBD1. Unmatched junction bases numbered 4, after V lost 1 base and J lost 4 bases. Germline values: CDR1 SGHAT, CDR2 FQNNGV. The CDR3 is made up of 16 amino acids. The CDR3 DNA sequence: TGTGCCAGCAGCTTAGGGACAGGGGGATGGAATCAGCCCCAGCATTTT. It encodes CASSLGTGGWNQPQHF.

The chain uses TRBV6-2 or TRBV6-3 and TRBJ2-7, with D possibly being TRBD2 (6 bases). V shed 5 bases and J shed 11 bases, with 13 bases lying between them. Germline lookup yields CDR1 MNHEY and CDR2 SVGEGT. This CDR3 region has 11 residues. For the CDR3, the DNA is TGTGCCAGCAGTAATGGAGGGGAGAAGTACTTC. Translated: CASSNGGEKYF.

This clone showed up just once. The V and J genes are TRBV5-1 and TRBJ1-3, with D hard to call. The V gene lost 3 bases and the J gene lost 0 bases, with 13 bases spanning the gap. CDR1 and CDR2 (germline): SGHRS, YFSETQ. This CDR3 region has 16 residues. Here the CDR3 DNA reads TGCGCCAGCAGCTCCACAGCAGGACTCTCTGGAAACACCATATATTTT. Translating it yields CASSSTAGLSGNTIYF.

This clone was seen a few times. The rearrangement links TRBV7-9 to TRBJ2-7, with D maybe TRBD2 (6 bases). Germline V lookup: CDR1 SEHNR, CDR2 FQNEAQ (reference sequence). CDR3 size: 12 residues. Trimming removed 6 bases from V and 7 bases from J, with 13 bases in between. CDR3 bases: TGTGCCAGCAGGCACGGCGGGGAGGAGCAGTACTTC. Translated, it gives CASRHGGEEQYF. Full variable domain (outside the CDR3, taken from reference TRBV7-9 and TRBJ2-7): DTGVSQNPRHKITKRGQNVTFRCDPISEHNRLYWYRQTLGQGPEFLTYFQNEAQLEKSRLLSDRFSAERPKGSFSTLEIQRTEQGDSAMYLCASRHGGEEQYFGPGTRLTVT.

Here the CDR3 reads CASSLAGLTDTQYF. In DNA form, the CDR3 reads TGTGCCAGCAGCTTGGCAGGGTTGACAGATACGCAGTATTTT. The chain has TRBV5-4 and TRBJ2-3; a possible D gene is TRBD1 (5 bases). V dropped 0 bases and J dropped 3 bases, with 8 bases sitting between them. The germline V gene encodes CDR1 SGHNT and CDR2 YYREEE (reference sequence). The CDR3 runs to 14 residues. Full variable domain (missing parts from reference TRBV5-4 and TRBJ2-3): ETGVTQSPTHLIKTRGQQVTLRCSSQSGHNTVSWYQQALGQGPQFIFQYYREEENGRGNFPPRFSGLQFPNYSSELNVNALELDDSALYLCASSLAGLTDTQYFGPGTRLTVL.

This clone was detected only once. In DNA form, the CDR3 reads TGTGCCAGCAGCCCCGGGGGGGGCGACGAGCAGTACTTC. Residues: CASSPGGGDEQYF. The V gene is TRBV5-6, the J gene TRBJ2-7; 8 nucleotides agree with TRBD2. Germline trimming cut 4 bases from V and 5 bases from J; bases unmatched to any gene: 5. The germline V gene encodes CDR1 SGHDT and CDR2 YYEEEE. The CDR3 contains 13 residues.

The chain employs TRBV7-9 and TRBJ2-7; 9 nucleotides match TRBD1. CDR3 length: 13 residues. Germline loops: CDR1 SEHNR, CDR2 FQNEAQ (reference sequence). Trimming at V came to 4 bases and at J to 5 bases, leaving 3 bases not matched to a gene. CDR3 bases: TGTGCCAGCAGCTCGACAGGGGGGCACGAGCAGTACTTC. It encodes CASSSTGGHEQYF.

This clone has at least ten counts. This rearrangement joins TRBV7-8 to TRBJ1-1; D unresolved. Germline loops: CDR1 SGHVS, CDR2 FQNEAQ. The V end lost 1 base, the J end lost 11 bases, and 20 bases lay between the germline ends. The CDR3 has 15 amino acids. The CDR3: CASSLGPGNHIGAFF. DNA of the CDR3: TGTGCCAGCAGCTTAGGTCCGGGCAACCACATCGGGGCTTTCTTT.